This TCR beta chain was recorded in a study of shared clonotypes between healthy human individuals. This CDR3 contains 14 residues. The V end was cut by 1 base, the J end by 0 bases, with 6 bases between. Germline-derived CDR1 and CDR2 are LGHNA and YSLEER. Here immunoSEQ multiplex PCR was the method, and the copy in TCRdb shows in-frame clones only, minus some. The data hold under 1,900,000 clones, with about 98.5% observed a single time. The receptor was isolated from a young man in good health. J is TRBJ1-2 and V is TRBV4-3; D uncertain. Sequenced material: naive CD4+ T cells sorted from blood. Subset described: CD45RA+ positively selected. In nucleotides, the CDR3 is TGCGCCAGCAGCCAAGCTAATACTAACTATGGCTACACCTTC. Translation gives CASSQANTNYGYTF.